The 17 T cell receptor beta chains below were found in one sample sequenced in a study of T-cell reconstitution after alpha-beta-depleted transplantation in children. Library preparation (for TCRbeta) was performed with unique molecular identifiers. In TCRdb, the PCR reads were re-called with MiXCR into one record per CDR3 protein. The data show 500,000 to 600,000 distinct CDR3 sequences, approximately 32% seen once. The material was PBMCs from the stem cell graft donor, obtained from the stem cell graft. The receptor source for this set is a human donor who donated a stem cell graft to a child with aplastic anemia.

V and J are TRBV5-6 and TRBJ2-3; 13 nucleotides line up with TRBD2. CDR1 SGHDT and CDR2 YYEEEE come from the germline V gene. The V gene end was trimmed by 4 bases and the J gene end by 2 bases; junction bases not matched to a gene: 10. CDR3 length: 18 residues. CDR3 in DNA: TGTGCCAGCAGCCTGGAGGGGACTAGCGGGGCCTTCACAGATACGCAGTATTTT. Encoded protein: CASSLEGTSGAFTDTQYF.

This sequence joins TRBV5-6 and TRBJ1-2, with D possibly being TRBD1 (5 bases). The V and J ends lost 4 bases and 2 bases respectively, with 15 bases between them. CDR3 length: 15 residues. The germline V gene encodes CDR1 SGHDT and CDR2 YYEEEE. Written as DNA, the CDR3 is TGTGCCAGCAGCCTCCTGGTGCAGGGCAACTATGGCTACACCTTC. It encodes CASSLLVQGNYGYTF.

The rearrangement links TRBV4-2 to TRBJ1-1; no reliable D call. The CDR3 is 16 residues long. V dropped 3 bases and J dropped 4 bases, with 18 bases sitting between them. CDR1 LGHNA and CDR2 YNFKEQ come from the germline V gene. The CDR3 is CASSHRWKDIFTEAFF. The CDR3 DNA follows: TGTGCCAGCAGCCACCGATGGAAGGATATCTTCACTGAAGCTTTCTTT.

The chain uses TRBV5-1 and TRBJ2-6; D not certain. Per germline, CDR1 SGHRS and CDR2 YFSETQ. V lost 0 bases to trimming and J lost 3 bases, with 7 bases between them. The CDR3 totals 15 residues. This CDR3 reads CASSLVEDGANVLTF. The DNA of the CDR3 is TGCGCCAGCAGCTTGGTGGAAGATGGGGCCAACGTCCTGACTTTC.

The chain combines TRBV6-2 or TRBV6-3 with TRBJ2-1, with 11 bases that match TRBD1. Germline-derived CDR1 and CDR2 are MNHEY and SVGEGT. With V trimmed by 5 bases and J by 9 bases, 9 bases remained unmatched. CDR3 size: 15 residues. The CDR3 sequence: CASSRGTGGRSEQFF. CDR3 bases: TGTGCCAGCAGTAGGGGGACAGGGGGTCGAAGTGAGCAGTTCTTC.

This sequence joins TRBV7-2 and TRBJ1-1; TRBD1 aligns across 10 bases. This CDR3 region has 16 residues. V lost 7 bases, J lost 4 bases, and 12 bases stayed unmatched. Per the germline V gene, CDR1 is SGHTA and CDR2 is FQGNSA. CDR3 region: CASINTGRTGGTEAFF. The CDR3 DNA is TGTGCCAGCATAAACACGGGGAGGACAGGGGGCACTGAAGCTTTCTTT. The variable domain in full, with the rest retrieved from reference TRBV7-2 and TRBJ1-1, is GAGVSQSPSNKVTEKGKDVELRCDPISGHTALYWYRQSLGQGLEFLIYFQGNSAPDKSGLPSDRFSAERTGGSVSTLTIQRTQQEDSAVYLCASINTGRTGGTEAFFGQGTRLTVV.

V usage is TRBV12-3 or TRBV12-4 and J usage is TRBJ1-5, with TRBD1 identical over 9 bases. V lost 5 bases to trimming and J lost 2 bases; unmatched junction nucleotides: 4. CDR3 size: 15 residues. CDR3 DNA: TGTGCCAGCAGTCGGGACAGGGCGGGCAATCAGCCCCAGCATTTT. Protein product: CASSRDRAGNQPQHF.

The V call is TRBV6-2 or TRBV6-3, the J call TRBJ2-3; D unclear. The germline V gene has CDR1 MNHEY and CDR2 SVGEGT. The CDR3 spans 13 residues. Trimming removed 8 bases from V and 1 base from J, with 10 bases in between. Here the CDR3 reads CASRGDGTDTQYF. CDR3 coding DNA: TGTGCCAGCCGCGGAGACGGCACAGATACGCAGTATTTT.

This chain joins TRBV7-2 and TRBJ2-3; D call uncertain. The ends were cut back, 5 bases at V and 3 bases at J, with 15 bases in the middle. Looked up from germline, CDR1 is SGHTA and CDR2 is FQGNSA. This CDR3 spans 15 amino acids. CDR3 loop: CASSPAGALTDTQYF. The CDR3, as DNA: TGTGCCAGCAGCCCAGCAGGAGCCCTAACAGATACGCAGTATTTT.

The rearrangement joins TRBV6-2 or TRBV6-3 to TRBJ1-5; D not resolved. The V and J ends lost 4 bases and 7 bases respectively, with 14 bases between them. The CDR3 length is 14 residues. Germline V gene lookup returns CDR1 MNHEY and CDR2 SVGEGT. Here the CDR3 DNA reads TGTGCCAGCAGTTGGCGGGCTCTGGGCCAGCCCCAGCATTTT. It specifies CASSWRALGQPQHF.

This chain uses TRBV14 with TRBJ2-3; D not certain. This CDR3 has 14 residues. CDR1 is SGHDN and CDR2 is FVKESK in the germline V gene. V was cut by 4 bases and J by 4 bases, with 12 bases left in between. The CDR3 loop is CASSRRIVADTQYF. The CDR3 DNA sequence: TGTGCCAGCAGCCGTAGGATCGTGGCAGATACGCAGTATTTT.

The rearrangement links TRBV5-1 to TRBJ2-1, with 14 positions matching TRBD2. The CDR3 has 18 residues. The V gene end was trimmed by 5 bases and the J gene end by 0 bases; junction bases not matched to a gene: 7. CDR1 is SGHRS and CDR2 is YFSETQ in the germline V gene. The CDR3 DNA is TGCGCCAGCAGGGGGACTAGCGGGAGTTATGTCTCCTACAATGAGCAGTTCTTC. Protein: CASRGTSGSYVSYNEQFF.

The V gene is TRBV27, the J gene TRBJ2-3, with TRBD2 matching over 8 bases. The germline gives CDR1 MNHEY, CDR2 SMNVEV (reference sequence). J lost 5 bases, V lost 6 bases, and 10 bases had no gene match. The CDR3 has 15 residues. The CDR3 DNA sequence: TGTGCCAGCAGACCCGAGCGGGAGACAATAGATACGCAGTATTTT. This sequence encodes CASRPERETIDTQYF.

The V and J genes are TRBV12-3 or TRBV12-4 and TRBJ1-1; 7 bases are a match to TRBD1. This CDR3 contains 15 residues. J lost 5 bases, V lost 6 bases, and 12 bases had no gene match. This CDR3 reads CASSNPTGVRTEAFF. The CDR3 DNA is TGTGCCAGCAGCAACCCAACAGGGGTACGGACTGAAGCTTTCTTT.

This chain connects TRBV6-2 or TRBV6-3 to TRBJ1-1; TRBD1 agrees at 7 bases. Germline CDR1 MNHEY, CDR2 SVGEGT. V trimming: 6 bases; J trimming: 11 bases; junction bases outside the gene matches: 9. There are 12 residues in the CDR3. CDR3 coding DNA: TGTGCCAGCAGAAGGGGGCCGGAGAGGGCTTTCTTT. Protein sequence: CASRRGPERAFF.

The chain couples TRBV7-9 to TRBJ1-6; D ambiguous. With 6 bases removed from V and 6 bases from J, the gap between germline ends came to 9 bases. The germline gives CDR1 SEHNR, CDR2 FQNEAQ (reference sequence). The CDR3 length is 13 residues. The CDR3 is CASSFDGNSPLHF. Written as DNA, the CDR3 is TGTGCCAGCAGTTTCGACGGTAATTCACCCCTCCACTTT.

V and J are TRBV5-1 and TRBJ2-3, with 10 bases that match TRBD2. The CDR3 is 17 residues long. Unmatched junction bases numbered 9, after V lost 3 bases and J lost 2 bases. CDR1 is SGHRS, CDR2 YFSETQ, per germline. CDR3 DNA: TGCGCCAGCAGCTCCGGACTAGCGGAGGACCACACAGATACGCAGTATTTT. Its translation: CASSSGLAEDHTDTQYF.